Following are 17 T cell receptor beta chains from one sample sequenced in a study of T cells in Graves' hyperthyroidism and ophthalmopathy (dated by TCRdb to the late 2010s). Library preparation employed multiplex PCR. The listed sequencing device is Illumina HiSeq 2000. Amplification of TCR beta CDR3 regions was carried out from RNA transcripts. A first-round RT-PCR of the TCR CDR3 used the HTBI primer set with the Qiagen OneStep RT-PCR kit. Using fastp trimming at Q25 and MiXCR clonotype assembly, TCRdb reanalyzed the public sequencing data and kept in-frame beta chains. Each entry is one CDR3 protein sequence, shown with its most common DNA and genes. In this sample the table shows some 570,000 distinct CDR3 sequences, 15% to 20% of which occur a single time. Together, the top ten hold roughly 15% of the sample. The sample taken for sequencing was blood. The receptors stem from a woman under 30 with Graves' ophthalmopathy.

Points on this clonotype: One end of the junction fails to match germline, which may point to a read error. This chain joins TRBV18 and TRBJ1-1; D unresolved. The CDR3 sequence is 14 residues long. Germline V lookup: CDR1 KGHSH, CDR2 LQKENI. DNA of the CDR3: TGTGCCAGCTCACCCATACAAGTGAACACTGAAGCTCTCTTT. Its translation: CASSPIQVNTEALF.

This clonotype was seen ten or more times. The CDR3 loop reads CAWSATGSLSYEQYF. In DNA form, the CDR3 reads TGTGCCTGGAGTGCGACAGGATCTCTCTCCTACGAGCAGTACTTC. The chain uses TRBV30 and TRBJ2-7; D possibly corresponds to TRBD1 (6 bases). Trimming removed 1 base at V and 0 bases at J, with 13 bases between. This CDR3 spans 15 amino acids. Germline V gene sequence: CDR1 GTSNPN, CDR2 SVGIG (reference sequence). The full variable domain, in which reference TRBV30 and TRBJ2-7 provide the parts outside the CDR3, is SQTIHQWPATLVQPVGSPLSLECTVEGTSNPNLYWYRQAAGRGLQLLFYSVGIGQISSEVPQNLSASRPQDRQFILSSKKLLLSDSGFYLCAWSATGSLSYEQYFGPGTRLTVT.

CDR3 sequence: CSVADRGGNQPQHF. CDR3 in DNA: TGCAGCGTTGCGGACAGGGGTGGCAATCAGCCCCAGCATTTT. The chain recombines TRBV29-1 with TRBJ1-5; 9 bases fit TRBD1. Germline CDR1 SQVTM, CDR2 ANQGSEA. The CDR3 runs to 14 residues. The V segment lost 4 bases and the J segment 2 bases; nucleotides outside the gene matches: 3.

The V gene is TRBV4-1, the J gene TRBJ2-7; no firm D call. CDR3 length: 14 amino acids. Trimming stripped 1 base from V and 2 bases from J, with 9 bases between. The germline gives CDR1 MGHRA, CDR2 YSYEKL. In DNA, the CDR3 is TGCGCCAGCAGCCAAGCCTCGGTCCCCTACGAGCAGTACTTC. This gives the protein CASSQASVPYEQYF.

This clonotype has a count of ten or more. The chain employs TRBV6-1 and TRBJ1-1, with D unresolved. Germline lookup yields CDR1 MNHNS and CDR2 SASEGT. CDR3 length: 15 residues. V lost 5 bases, J lost 7 bases, and 20 bases lay in between. The chain's CDR3 is CASSNPILGVFEAFF. In DNA form, the CDR3 reads TGTGCCAGCAGTAATCCCATTCTGGGTGTATTTGAAGCTTTCTTT.

This clonotype was counted a few times. V is TRBV19 and J is TRBJ2-4; a possible D gene is TRBD1 (6 bases). Germline V gene data show CDR1 as LNHDA and CDR2 as SQIVND (reference sequence). The CDR3 is 13 residues long. The germline V and J ends were trimmed by 4 bases and 6 bases, with 10 bases remaining between them. CDR3 coding DNA: TGTGCCAGTAGTACAGGGGAAGGAAACATTCAGTACTTC. Amino acids: CASSTGEGNIQYF.

V usage is TRBV6-1 and J usage is TRBJ1-5; tentatively, D is TRBD1 (5 bases). Germline loops: CDR1 MNHNS, CDR2 SASEGT. The CDR3 is made up of 17 amino acids. The ends were cut back, 7 bases at V and 2 bases at J, with 21 bases in the middle. The CDR3 region has the DNA TGTGCCAGCACGATAACCCCGGGGGGGGTAGGCAATCAGCCCCAGCATTTT. This translates into CASTITPGGVGNQPQHF.

The table lists this clonotype with a few counts. This chain joins TRBV19 and TRBJ2-1, with 7 bases matching TRBD1. CDR1 is LNHDA, CDR2 SQIVND, per germline (reference sequence). The junction had 7 bases not matched to a gene; V was cut back by 5 bases and J by 6 bases. This CDR3 is 14 amino acids long. The CDR3, as DNA: TGTGCCAGTAGTTCCCCTGGGGACAGCAATGAGCAGTTCTTC. Its protein product is CASSSPGDSNEQFF.

This clonotype was counted many times. J is TRBJ2-7 and V is TRBV28; D might be TRBD2 (6 bases). The CDR3 covers 14 residues. Deletions cut 10 bases from V and 0 bases from J, with 16 bases between. Looked up from germline, CDR1 is MDHEN and CDR2 is SYDVKM. As DNA, the CDR3 is TGTGCCACCGGTCCCGGGACTTTCTCCTACGAGCAGTACTTC. It specifies CATGPGTFSYEQYF.

The genes are TRBV4-1 and TRBJ2-7; D is unclear. Trimming left V 1 base short and J 1 base short, with 11 bases between. Germline-derived CDR1 and CDR2 are MGHRA and YSYEKL. CDR3 size: 15 residues. CDR3 protein: CASSQAKVESYEQYF. CDR3 nucleotide sequence: TGCGCCAGCAGCCAAGCAAAGGTAGAATCCTACGAGCAGTACTTC.

V usage is TRBV27 and J usage is TRBJ2-7; TRBD2 might be the D (5 bases). V lost 7 bases, J lost 6 bases, and 16 bases lay in between. The CDR3 totals 13 residues. The germline V gene encodes CDR1 MNHEY and CDR2 SMNVEV (reference sequence). The CDR3 sequence: CASTPDVEGEQYF. The CDR3 coding sequence is TGTGCCAGCACCCCGGACGTCGAGGGCGAGCAGTACTTC.

This clonotype was recorded a few times. The chain has TRBV13 and TRBJ1-1; D gene ambiguous. Germline CDR1 PRHDT, CDR2 FYEKMQ (reference sequence). CDR3 length: 14 amino acids. Trimming cost V 6 bases and J 9 bases, with 20 bases left between them. Here the CDR3 reads CASRRTQARGKAFF. In DNA, the CDR3 is TGTGCCAGCAGGCGCACTCAAGCCCGGGGAAAAGCTTTCTTT.

The CDR3 region has the DNA TGCGCCAGCAGTCGGACATCTGGAAACACCATATATTTT. The encoded protein is CASSRTSGNTIYF. The J gene is TRBJ1-3, the V gene TRBV4-1; possible D gene TRBD1, 5 bases. The CDR3 covers 13 residues. Trimming took 6 bases from V and 1 from J, leaving 7 bases between them. Germline CDR1 MGHRA, CDR2 YSYEKL.

A note on this clonotype: A much larger clonotype is one base distant, so this may be a read error. The chain combines TRBV9 with TRBJ2-3; D is uncertain. The CDR3 covers 11 residues. Germline values: CDR1 SGDLS, CDR2 YYNGEE. In DNA form, the CDR3 reads TGTGCCAGCAGCGACACAGATACGCGGTATTTT. It is translated as CASSDTDTRYF.

The chain recombines TRBV7-2 with TRBJ2-2, with TRBD1 as a possible D gene (6 bases). Trimming shortened V by 11 bases and J by 4 bases, and 11 bases separated the two germline ends. The CDR3 loop spans 12 amino acids. The V gene's germline CDR1 is SGHTA and CDR2 FQGNSA. CDR3 nucleotide sequence: TGTGCCGGAAACAGGGCCACCGGGGAGCTGTTTTTT. Its translation: CAGNRATGELFF.

The chain couples TRBV7-9 to TRBJ1-2, with D possibly matching TRBD1 (5 bases). This CDR3 region has 17 residues. The germline V gene encodes CDR1 SEHNR and CDR2 FQNEAQ (reference sequence). Trimming removed 1 base at V and 2 bases at J, with 17 bases between. The CDR3 nucleotides read TGTGCCAGCAGCTTAGTTGGGACCGGAGGATACAACTATGGCTACACCTTC. It codes for CASSLVGTGGYNYGYTF. The whole variable domain, filled in from reference TRBV7-9 and TRBJ1-2, reads DTGVSQNPRHKITKRGQNVTFRCDPISEHNRLYWYRQTLGQGPEFLTYFQNEAQLEKSRLLSDRFSAERPKGSFSTLEIQRTEQGDSAMYLCASSLVGTGGYNYGYTFGSGTRLTVV.

The chain combines TRBV29-1 with TRBJ1-2; D ambiguous. The V end was cut by 3 bases, the J end by 4 bases, with 15 bases between. The CDR3 is made up of 14 amino acids. CDR1 is SQVTM, CDR2 ANQGSEA, per germline. The CDR3 nucleotides are TGCAGCGTTGAGGGTCCACAGCCTAGCTATGGCTACACCTTC. This translates into CSVEGPQPSYGYTF.